These 25 T cell receptor beta chains were all obtained from the same sample, sequenced in a study of blood T cells in healthy people across ages. Using a J-beta primer mix together with a sample-barcoded 5' primer, a second PCR was run for about 6 to 11 cycles. TCRdb processed the 5' RACE reads anew with MiXCR; each CDR3 protein has one entry. Of around 1,700,000 distinct CDR3 sequences listed, about 28% are singletons. The sequenced sample consisted of blood. Every receptor here comes from a woman aged 30 to 39 in good health.

This clonotype has just a few counts. The CDR3 coding sequence is TGTGCCAGCAGCCAAAGTCAGGCGGGGATGGGAGAGACCCAGTACTTC. Translating it yields CASSQSQAGMGETQYF. The J gene is TRBJ2-5, the V gene TRBV4-2, with D possibly matching TRBD2 (6 bases). With 2 bases removed from V and 4 bases from J, the gap between germline ends came to 17 bases. The CDR3 has 16 residues. The germline gives CDR1 LGHNA, CDR2 YNFKEQ.

This clonotype was recorded many times. The chain carries TRBV12-3 or TRBV12-4 and TRBJ2-1; D remains unclear. The V and J ends lost 5 bases and 0 bases respectively, with 8 bases between them. This CDR3 region has 14 residues. CDR3: CASSDGYSYNEQFF. CDR3 nucleotide sequence: TGTGCCAGCAGTGACGGATACTCCTACAATGAGCAGTTCTTC.

Of note for this clonotype: Relative to the germline gene, one junction end is altered; a read error may explain this. V gene TRBV20-1 combines with J gene TRBJ1-2; D gene unclear. The CDR3 has 13 residues. Looked up from germline, CDR1 is DFQATT and CDR2 is SNEGSKA (reference sequence). Here the CDR3 DNA reads TGCAGTGCTAGGCATCTAGTTAACTATGGCTACTCCTTC. Residues: CSARHLVNYGYSF.

In its sample, this clonotype was seen many times. CDR3 sequence (DNA): TGTGCCAGCAGCCTACTCCGACTAGCGGGGGTCGGAGCCAAAAACATTCAGTACTTC. Translating gives CASSLLRLAGVGAKNIQYF. This chain joins TRBV5-6 and TRBJ2-4, with 12 bases that match TRBD2. The V gene end was trimmed by 4 bases and the J gene end by 0 bases; junction bases not matched to a gene: 11. CDR1 SGHDT and CDR2 YYEEEE come from the germline V gene. This CDR3 spans 19 amino acids.

This clonotype has at least ten counts. This chain links TRBV6-6 with TRBJ2-7; D gene ambiguous. Germline lookup yields CDR1 MNHNY and CDR2 SVGAGI (reference sequence). The V gene lost 2 bases and the J gene lost 6 bases, with 14 bases spanning the gap. The CDR3 runs to 14 residues. This CDR3 is CASSYQVTSREQYF. The CDR3 DNA follows: TGTGCCAGCAGTTACCAAGTAACGTCCCGCGAGCAGTACTTC.

With regard to this clonotype: A read error may be the cause here, since a much bigger clone is one base away. The chain employs TRBV10-3 and TRBJ2-5, with D hard to call. V was clipped by 6 bases and J by 4 bases, with 15 bases between them. This CDR3 is built from 14 residues. The germline CDR1 and CDR2 sequences are ENHRY and SYGVKD. CDR3 amino acids: CAIRGMGSVETQYF. CDR3 nucleotides: TGTGCCATCAGGGGGATGGGGTCGGTAGAGACCCAGTACTTC.

CDR3 protein: CASSVTVAGETQYF. Here the CDR3 DNA reads TGTGCCAGCAGTGTGACAGTGGCAGGGGAGACCCAGTACTTC. The chain recombines TRBV6-6 with TRBJ2-5; tentatively, D is TRBD1 (5 bases). V lost 5 bases, J lost 5 bases, and 15 bases lay in between. This CDR3 comprises 14 residues. Germline CDR1 MNHNY, CDR2 SVGAGI (reference sequence).

This clonotype was counted at least ten times. The chain has TRBV12-5 and TRBJ2-7; possibly TRBD1 for D (7 bases). CDR3 length: 16 amino acids. The germline V gene encodes CDR1 LGHNT and CDR2 FRNRAP. Trimming shortened V by 1 base and J by 0 bases, and 13 bases separated the two germline ends. The CDR3 loop is CASGLAGGLTSYEQYF. The CDR3 DNA is TGTGCTAGTGGTTTGGCAGGGGGGTTGACCTCCTACGAGCAGTACTTC.

A note on this clonotype: A much larger clone lies one base from this, so it may be a read error. The chain employs TRBV10-3 and TRBJ2-7; D tentatively reads TRBD1 or TRBD2 (5 bases each). Trimming removed 10 bases from V and 2 bases from J, with 18 bases in between. Looked up from germline, CDR1 is ENHRY and CDR2 is SYGVKD. CDR3 size: 14 residues. The CDR3 is CATSYGTGTYEQYF. The CDR3 coding sequence is TGTGCCACCAGCTACGGGACGGGGACCTACGAGCAGTACTTC.

In its sample, this clonotype was seen many times. The chain combines TRBV5-1 with TRBJ2-1; TRBD1 matches at 9 bases. Germline assignment: CDR1 SGHRS and CDR2 YFSETQ. The CDR3 is 16 residues long. With V trimmed by 2 bases and J by 0 bases, 3 bases remained unmatched. The CDR3 reads CASSFRDRVSYNEQFF. In DNA form, the CDR3 reads TGCGCCAGCAGCTTCAGGGACAGGGTCTCCTACAATGAGCAGTTCTTC.

Concerning this clonotype itself: This may arise from a read error, as a much more abundant clone is one base away. The J gene is TRBJ2-5, the V gene TRBV27, with D possibly matching TRBD1 (5 bases). Matching the DNA end better, TRBJ2-7 makes the J call doubtful. This CDR3 region has 14 residues. Germline V gives CDR1 MNHEY, CDR2 SMNVEV (reference sequence). The CDR3 spells CASSFRAGKDEQYF. CDR3 nucleotide sequence: TGTGCCAGCAGTTTTCGGGCAGGGAAGGACGAGCAGTACTTC.

In this sample, this clonotype turned up a few times. This chain joins TRBV4-1 and TRBJ2-6; maybe TRBD1 (5 bases). V was shortened by 0 bases and J by 4 bases, with 7 bases between the two germline ends. This CDR3 comprises 15 residues. Germline V CDR1 and CDR2: MGHRA, YSYEKL. CDR3 bases: TGCGCCAGCAGCCAAGAGGGGCGCGGGGCCAACGTCCTGACTTTC. Translation gives CASSQEGRGANVLTF.

The rearrangement links TRBV30 to TRBJ2-5; TRBD1 aligns across 9 bases. The DNA end lines up better with TRBJ2-7; the J call may be wrong. Germline V gene data show CDR1 as GTSNPN and CDR2 as SVGIG (reference sequence). The CDR3 spans 15 residues. The CDR3 loop is CAWSSTGGMGYEQYF. As DNA, the CDR3 is TGTGCCTGGAGTTCCACAGGGGGCATGGGCTACGAGCAGTACTTC.

The genes are TRBV19 and TRBJ1-5; D remains ambiguous. This CDR3 is 16 amino acids long. Germline assignment: CDR1 LNHDA and CDR2 SQIVND (reference sequence). The V end lost 9 bases, the J end lost 4 bases, and 22 bases lay between the germline ends. Here the CDR3 DNA reads TGTGCCAGCCGGGAGACGTCTCTAACAAGTAATCAGCCCCAGCATTTT. It specifies CASRETSLTSNQPQHF.

Many counts were recorded for this clonotype. The chain is built from TRBV7-9 and TRBJ2-1; a possible D gene is TRBD1 (6 bases). The CDR3 sequence is 14 residues long. Germline CDR1 is SEHNR and CDR2 is FQNEAQ (reference sequence). The V end lost 4 bases, the J end lost 5 bases, and 12 bases lay between the germline ends. The CDR3 reads CASSSTGKHNEQFF. The CDR3, as DNA: TGTGCCAGCAGCTCCACAGGGAAACACAATGAGCAGTTCTTC. The full variable domain, its missing parts supplied by reference TRBV7-9 and TRBJ2-1, is DTGVSQNPRHKITKRGQNVTFRCDPISEHNRLYWYRQTLGQGPEFLTYFQNEAQLEKSRLLSDRFSAERPKGSFSTLEIQRTEQGDSAMYLCASSSTGKHNEQFFGPGTRLTVL.

This chain uses TRBV20-1 with TRBJ2-7; 8 positions agree with TRBD2. CDR1 is DFQATT, CDR2 SNEGSKA, per germline (reference sequence). The CDR3 covers 15 residues. V was clipped by 0 bases and J by 3 bases; unmatched bases: 7. The CDR3 nucleotides read TGCAGTGCTAGAGAGCGAGCGGGAGTTAGCTACGAGCAGTACTTC. Its protein product is CSARERAGVSYEQYF.

This clonotype was recorded once. The chain employs TRBV3-1 and TRBJ2-1; TRBD1 agrees at 9 bases. This CDR3 contains 16 residues. J gave up 9 bases and V 1 base, and 10 bases lay outside the gene matches. Per germline, CDR1 LGHDT and CDR2 YNNKEL (reference sequence). The DNA of the CDR3 is TGTGCCAGCAGCCAAGTCGGGACAGGGCATAAGGGTGAGCAGTTCTTC. Translating gives CASSQVGTGHKGEQFF.

Many counts were recorded for this clonotype. The J gene is TRBJ1-5, the V gene TRBV20-1; unclear D gene. The CDR3 runs to 15 residues. CDR1 and CDR2 from the germline V gene are DFQATT and SNEGSKA (reference sequence). V lost 4 bases and J lost 4, with 17 bases in between. CDR3 in amino acids: CSAIRTGSRNQPQHF. In DNA form, the CDR3 reads TGCAGTGCTATTAGGACCGGGTCACGAAATCAGCCCCAGCATTTT.

This clonotype was recorded a few times. The J gene is TRBJ2-3, the V gene TRBV9; perhaps TRBD1 as D (6 bases). Trimming took 4 bases from V and 2 from J, leaving 14 bases between them. The CDR3 totals 15 residues. Germline V gene lookup returns CDR1 SGDLS and CDR2 YYNGEE. CDR3 residues: CASSSQGLDTDTQYF. The CDR3 DNA reads TGTGCCAGCAGCTCTCAGGGGCTGGACACAGATACGCAGTATTTT.

This clonotype was found many times. This chain uses TRBV27 with TRBJ1-2, with a weak D call TRBD1 (5 bases). Germline-derived CDR1 and CDR2 are MNHEY and SMNVEV (reference sequence). The CDR3 totals 14 residues. Trimming shortened V by 2 bases and J by 4 bases, and 11 bases separated the two germline ends. The DNA of the CDR3 is TGTGCCAGCAGTTTAGATCCGGGGGGCTATGGCTACACCTTC. It codes for CASSLDPGGYGYTF.

This clonotype turned up a few times. This chain links TRBV4-3 with TRBJ1-1; D is possibly TRBD1 (5 bases). The CDR3 totals 15 residues. Germline V CDR1 and CDR2: LGHNA, YSLEER. Trimming took off 1 base at V and 4 bases at J, with 13 bases between the two ends. The CDR3 loop reads CASSQVAGPGTEAFF. The CDR3 bases are TGCGCCAGCAGCCAAGTGGCAGGGCCGGGCACTGAAGCTTTCTTT.

Note on this clonotype: An end of the junction does not agree with germline; a read error may underlie this. The V and J genes are TRBV9 and TRBJ2-3, with D unclear. The CDR3 covers 13 residues. In germline, CDR1 is SGDLS, CDR2 YYNGEE. CDR3 nucleotides: TGTGCCAGCAGCGTCGCCAACACAGATGCGCAGTATTTT. Translating it yields CASSVANTDAQYF. Together with reference TRBV9 and TRBJ2-3, the CDR3 gives the full variable domain: DSGVTQTPKHLITATGQRVTLRCSPRSGDLSVYWYQQSLDQGLQFLIQYYNGEERAKGNILERFSAQQFPDLHSELNLSSLELGDSALYFCASSVANTDAQYFGPGTRLTVL.

This clonotype has ten or more counts. The V and J genes are TRBV29-1 and TRBJ2-7; D is unresolved. Germline V gene lookup returns CDR1 SQVTM and CDR2 ANQGSEA. This CDR3 contains 12 residues. Trimming left V 4 bases short and J 6 bases short, with 13 bases between. CDR3 nucleotide sequence: TGCAGCGTTGGAAGGGTGGGGTCCGAGCAGTACTTC. Its protein is CSVGRVGSEQYF.

J is TRBJ2-1 and V is TRBV7-9; 11 bases match TRBD2. V dropped 5 bases and J dropped 7; count of bases not matched to a gene: 22. Germline V gene sequence: CDR1 SEHNR, CDR2 FQNEAQ (reference sequence). This CDR3 is 20 amino acids long. CDR3: CASSPPPRGLAGGPRNEQFF. The CDR3 coding sequence is TGTGCCAGCAGCCCCCCCCCCCGGGGTTTAGCGGGAGGGCCGAGGAATGAGCAGTTCTTC.

This clonotype was observed a handful of times. This is likely a read error, given that the CDR3 carries no conserved phenylalanine or tryptophan at its end. The J gene is TRBJ2-5, the V gene TRBV11-1, with a possible D match to TRBD2 (6 bases). The CDR3 spans 12 residues. V gave up 10 bases and J gave up 5 bases, with 14 bases separating them. Germline CDR1 and CDR2: SGHAT and FQDESV (reference sequence). CDR3 bases: TGTGCCATCTCGGGGGATCGGGAGACCCAGTACGTC. It encodes CAISGDRETQYV.